The subject of this entry is one T cell receptor (beta chain). Its antigen is as yet unknown. Assay used: immunoSEQ multiplex PCR; TCRdb lists only in-frame clones, some missing. The sample shows tens of thousands of clones, around 86% of them seen only once. The CDR3 contains 14 residues. Germline CDR1 SGHRS, CDR2 YFSETQ. V shed 1 base and J shed 2 bases, with 8 bases lying between them. These data originate in a study of T cell responses to AZD1222 COVID-19 vaccine. Whole-study context: Pooled samples include second doses given at about 4 or 12 weeks.

Study results and caveats: Most donors were white British and more were female, and clonal diversity was possibly underestimated.

This clonotype was obtained from an adult in good health. This rearrangement joins TRBV5-1 to TRBJ2-3; D is ambiguous. Sequences were derived from peripheral blood, sampled on day 0 of AZD1222 vaccination. The CDR3 loop is CASSLPPFTDTQYF. CDR3 in DNA: TGCGCCAGCAGCTTGCCGCCGTTCACAGATACGCAGTATTTT.